This TCR beta chain was sequenced in a study of blood T cell repertoires in COVID-19. Study as a whole: Material from acute and convalescent COVID-19 was sourced from the United States, Italy and Spain. T cells, B-cell-depleted T cells, or PBMCs supplied cDNA or gDNA.

This clone was seen a single time. There are 18 residues in the CDR3. Germline V gives CDR1 SGHTA, CDR2 FQGNSA. J gave up 0 bases and V 5 bases, and 11 bases lay outside the gene matches. Original processing methods: Reference gene primer amplification yielded estimated nucleated cell counts. Assay: immunoSEQ multiplex PCR; the TCRdb copy retains only in-frame clones and omits some. V, J and clone size derive from that table, while D and trimming were established from the DNA sequence. Here the sample spans 100,000 to 110,000 clones, roughly nine tenths being singletons. Source material: peripheral blood. This receptor was taken from a man aged 50-60 years with active COVID-19. The genes are TRBV7-2 and TRBJ1-5; 9 bases match TRBD1. The CDR3 sequence: CASSPRGTGLGSNQPQHF. As DNA, the CDR3 is TGTGCCAGCAGCCCCAGGGGGACAGGGTTAGGTAGCAATCAGCCCCAGCATTTT.